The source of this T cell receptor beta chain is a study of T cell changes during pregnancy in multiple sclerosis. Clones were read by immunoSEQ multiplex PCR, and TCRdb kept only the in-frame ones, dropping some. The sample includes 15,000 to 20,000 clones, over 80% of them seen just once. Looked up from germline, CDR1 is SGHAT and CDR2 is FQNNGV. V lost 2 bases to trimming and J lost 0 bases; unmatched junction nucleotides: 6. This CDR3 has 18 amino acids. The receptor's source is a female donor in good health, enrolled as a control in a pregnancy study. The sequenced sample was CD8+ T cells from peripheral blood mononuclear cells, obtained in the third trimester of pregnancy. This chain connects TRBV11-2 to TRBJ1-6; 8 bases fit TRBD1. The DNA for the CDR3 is TGTGCCAGCAGCTTAAACAGGGGGTATAGCTCCTATAATTCACCCCTCCACTTT. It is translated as CASSLNRGYSSYNSPLHF.